This TCR beta chain was recorded in a study of cytomegalovirus exposure and HLA in healthy donors (dated by TCRdb to 2017 to 2019). With regard to the full study: According to an earlier analysis of several hundred of the donors, 150 million to 200 million T cells yielded roughly 100 million unique TCR beta sequences and around 280 Gb of sequence data. To predict cytomegalovirus infection status, the study combined high-throughput TCR immunosequencing, statistical association of individual TCRs with disease status, and machine learning. Donor age, sex, ethnicity and CMV serostatus were collected together with the repertoire data. In the later analysis, no new phenotypic data were used to find candidate immune exposures; instead, reliance was placed on TCR beta sequences and their occurrence across donors. Of the approximately 400 genotyped donors, 70% to 90% were placed in the genetic ancestry cluster associated with self-reported Caucasian donors. A later analysis re-analyzed previously published TCR beta repertoires from roughly 690 donors and added high-resolution HLA genotyping to study TCR occurrence patterns. An earlier analysis of roughly 580 of the donors used high-throughput TCR beta sequencing to judge whether each TCR beta V gene segment behaved as functional or pseudogenic. The study profiled the T cell repertoires of 500 to 800 subjects by immunosequencing and related them to cytomegalovirus serostatus. The number of typed donors differed by locus: about 620-630 for A, B, C, DRB1 and DQB1; approximately 540 for DQA1; some 610 for DPA1; and some 430 for DPB1. The study aimed to test whether signatures of past pathogen exposure could be identified by cataloging public T cell receptors. Besides the first cohort of roughly 640 subjects, a separate validation cohort made up of around 120 different subjects was used. HLA typing included class I and class II loci at four-digit resolution. Around 300 gigabases of sequencing data and 80 million or so unique TCR sequences were included in an early release covering about 700 HLA-typed donors. Every discovery cohort repertoire had been produced on one sequencing platform. A later genetic analysis took genome-wide SNP genotypes for about three fifths of the 666 donors and used that subset as a discovery cohort. Among around 400 genotyped donors of the cohort, an average of 235,054 unique TCR beta nucleotide sequences were sequenced per donor, roughly 18% of them non-productive. Because of strong linkage in the cohort, roughly five DR-DQ haplotypes were treated as single units for association and clustering.

Findings and caveats that apply to the study as a whole: In a later genetic analysis, a missense DCLRE1C variant was associated with V-gene and J-gene trimming of TCR beta chains, and the association was replicated in an independent cohort. Linkage disequilibrium might explain the correlated functional status among segregating V segments, but an unknown experimental factor could not be excluded. While some public TCRs were present in many individuals, most TCR sequences turned up only very rarely across donors. The classifier was reported to diagnose cytomegalovirus status with high specificity and sensitivity in both the original and validation cohorts. Because some donors lacked HLA typing at each locus, the association tests relied only on the typed subset. The 87-base-pair reads could not distinguish some IMGT-functional V segments, including TRBV6-2 and TRBV6-3, so those segments were excluded. In a later analysis, TCR association rates were found to vary across HLA loci, with the most associated TCRs seen for DRB1 alleles and the fewest for HLA-C alleles. Strong co-occurrence of HLA alleles, especially DR and DQ, made assigning TCR associations to individual alleles difficult. The earlier analysis of approximately 560 of the donors excluded around 17 rarely observed V segments, including chromosome 9 orphons, because counts were too low. An earlier analysis of roughly 570 of the donors showed that most TCR beta V segments appeared in productive rearrangements either about 87% or about 30% of the time, which broadly matched IMGT annotations. A later genetic analysis reported fewer N-insertions in productive TCRs among donors in an Asian-associated ancestry cluster than the roughly 650-donor mean. Roughly uniform sequencing depth across donors was assumed in presence/absence analyses, although this assumption may not hold. The sequencing pipeline was judged likely to have produced a cluster of highly shared sequence variants as a technical artifact. According to a later analysis, parvovirus B19, influenza, CMV and Epstein-Barr virus appeared linked to several top co-occurrence clusters. Only TCR beta chains were sequenced in this cohort, and the absence of alpha or paired-chain data limited detectable features. A further reported finding was that TCR beta sequences accurately predicted the HLA-A and HLA-B alleles for most subjects in the first cohort. In the study, 150 to 200 TCR beta chains were listed as associated with cytomegalovirus. In a later analysis, HLA-associated TCR beta chains were found to be more clonally expanded and to have lower generation probabilities than equally common non-associated chains. At a false discovery rate of 0.05, a later analysis linked approximately 18,000 TCR beta sequences to specific HLA alleles. Most CMV-associated TCR beta chains appeared to be HLA-restricted in a later analysis, and the HLA associations seemed to be driven largely by CMV exposure. According to the authors, the approach could potentially be generalized to other disease states and immunological phenotypes. CMV serostatus was the only immune exposure information available for the cohort. Three of the identified cytomegalovirus-associated TCR beta chains were confirmed in vitro to be specific for cytomegalovirus antigens.

The library was obtained by the immunoSEQ multiplex PCR assay. For the multiplex PCR, a mixture combining 60 forward primers for TCR Vbeta segments and 13 reverse primers for TCR Jbeta segments was used. A multiplex PCR assay on genomic DNA amplified the CDR3 region of rearranged TCR beta genes. The Illumina HiSeq System was used to sequence the amplified TCR beta libraries as 87-base-pair reads. Turning to the authors' computational methods: Across the roughly 700 repertoires, a later analysis counted 78 million or so unique TCR beta chains, about 10 million of which were shared by at least two donors. To remove PCR and sequencing errors, raw reads were error-corrected and collapsed into unique sequences using a nearest-neighbor algorithm that merged closely related sequences. V, D and J gene segments were assigned by aligning CDR3 sequences to IMGT reference sequences. For a sequence to be retained, a match of at least six nucleotides to both a V gene segment and a J gene segment was required. A rearrangement counted as productive if the CDR3 had no stop codons and remained in frame with V and J, and every other rearrangement counted as non-productive. Following IMGT convention, CDR3 was defined as the stretch from the second conserved V-encoded cysteine to the conserved J-encoded phenylalanine. In an earlier analysis of more than 550 of the donors, sequences lacking an unambiguous match to a single V gene segment were excluded. In an earlier analysis of 587 of the donors, a V segment was called functional when productive rearrangements were above 56.7%, and segregating when the standard deviation between donors exceeded 5%. A statistical classification framework was developed to diagnose cytomegalovirus status using the catalog of TCR beta chain sequences. In a later analysis, V and J genes were assigned by comparing TCR nucleotide sequences against IMGT/GENE-DB human TR gene sequences. In a later analysis, CDR3 sequences and most-parsimonious VDJ recombination scenarios were assigned using the TCRdist pipeline. In a later analysis, every TCR beta chain was defined by the combination of its CDR3 amino acid sequence and its V-gene family, and reads without a unique V-gene family were dropped. In a later analysis, some 600 highly shared, low-generation-probability nucleotide sequences were removed to address suspected cross-contamination and a sequencing artifact. A later analysis calculated a clonal expansion index for each public chain from normalized within-repertoire ranks of inferred template counts. Generation probabilities in a later analysis came from a VDJ recombination model fitted to out-of-frame rearrangements, and those results were checked against IGoR. In a later analysis, TCR-TCR, TCR-HLA and TCR-CMV co-occurrence was scored with hypergeometric tests, and a repertoire-size bias correction was applied to TCR pairs. In a later analysis, false discovery rates were estimated by permuting HLA or CMV assignments 20 times. In a later analysis, co-occurring TCRs were grouped using DBSCAN, with TCRdist sequence similarity added in when clustering inside HLA-allele-positive subsets. Repertoires with fewer than 30,000 or more than 120,000 public chains, plus five repertoires with anomalous nucleotide sharing, were excluded from co-occurrence clustering. TCRdb holds this immuneACCESS table with in-frame rearrangements only. Some clones are missing; in checked studies, unresolved V genes explain under half, and the rest has no known cause. Clonal size and the V and J genes are those of that table, whereas D and trimming came from the DNA. The sample profile shows approximately 190,000 clones; around 90% of them were found once. The biggest ten clones account for about 1% of the sample.

The junction carries 9 bases between V and J, which are trimmed by 6 bases and 4 bases respectively. The germline V gene provides CDR1 MDHEN and CDR2 SYDVKM. The cysteine opens and the phenylalanine closes a CDR3 of 12 amino acids. Only CDR3 DNA remains: 36 bases, in frame from the first base. Only one count was recorded for this clone. What antigen it recognizes has not been identified. One base away there is no much larger clone; base qualities are not given. The cohort was made up of approximately 670 healthy bone marrow donors. All cohort members were sampled while nominally healthy, although unrecorded immune exposures were likely present. The donor was CMV seronegative and belonged to the group of more than 300 seronegative cohort members. A peripheral blood sample was collected from each donor, and TCR beta sequencing was performed on peripheral blood mononuclear cells. Genomic DNA was extracted from the blood cell samples with the Qiagen DNeasy Blood Extraction Kit.

The chain is assembled from TRBV28 and TRBJ1-1; the D gene assignment is ambiguous. The TCR comes from a boy aged 2-9 years in good health and CMV-seronegative. Sequences were obtained from PBMCs. At the DNA level, the sequence is TGTGCCAGCAGACTAGTTTCCACTGAAGCTTTCTTT. Its amino acids are CASRLVSTEAFF.